The T cell receptor beta chain under discussion was sequenced for a study of prognosis after radiotherapy for stage I lung cancer. Study in general: Approximately twelve men and 6 or 7 women, aged about 53 to 85 and with a median age of approximately 70 years, made up the patients. After radiotherapy, distant metastases were seen in a handful of patients (median around 7 months), and no significant progression was seen in over 13.

V was shortened by 7 bases and J by 0 bases, with 15 bases between the two germline ends. The CDR3 length is 15 residues. Germline CDR1 is MDHEN and CDR2 is SYDVKM. Amplicons of TCR beta CDR3 were generated from genomic DNA by two-round multiplex PCR. The authors ran first-round PCR with primers specific to each TRBV and TRBJ gene. TCRdb fed the multiplex PCR reads into MiXCR, producing one record per CDR3 protein. Of 26,000 or so distinct CDR3 sequences in the sample, around 32% were seen once. In this sample, this clonotype turned up many times. The V gene is TRBV28, the J gene TRBJ1-2, with D possibly being TRBD1 (6 bases). The receptor was derived from a donor over 45 with non-small cell lung cancer. This sample comprised PBMCs, obtained before or after stereotactic body radiation therapy (not recorded which). The CDR3: CASTGRGGANYGYTF. For the CDR3, the DNA is TGTGCCAGCACCGGAAGGGGGGGAGCTAACTATGGCTACACCTTC.